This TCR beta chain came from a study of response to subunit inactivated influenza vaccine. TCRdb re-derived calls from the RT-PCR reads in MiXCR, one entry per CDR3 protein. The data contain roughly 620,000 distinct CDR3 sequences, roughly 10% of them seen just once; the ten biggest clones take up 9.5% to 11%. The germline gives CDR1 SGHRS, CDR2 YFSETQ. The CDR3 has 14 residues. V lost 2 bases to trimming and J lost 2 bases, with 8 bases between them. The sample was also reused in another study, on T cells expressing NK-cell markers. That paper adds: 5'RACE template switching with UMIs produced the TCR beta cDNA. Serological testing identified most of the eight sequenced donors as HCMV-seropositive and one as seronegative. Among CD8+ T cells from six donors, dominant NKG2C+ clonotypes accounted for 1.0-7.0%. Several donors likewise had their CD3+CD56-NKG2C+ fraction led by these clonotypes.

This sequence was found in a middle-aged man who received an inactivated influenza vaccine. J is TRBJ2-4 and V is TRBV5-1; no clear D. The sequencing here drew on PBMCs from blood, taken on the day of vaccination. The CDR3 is CASSFDRTKNIQYF. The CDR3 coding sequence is TGCGCCAGCAGCTTCGACCGTACCAAAAACATTCAGTACTTC.